Listed below are T cell receptor beta chains from one sample, sequenced in a study of cytomegalovirus exposure and HLA in healthy donors. Profiling relied on immunoSEQ multiplex PCR, and the TCRdb table lists in-frame clones only, not all of them. Among 65,000 to 85,000 clones listed, around three quarters were seen once. Sequencing was carried out using PBMCs. The receptor source for this set is a male donor in good health and CMV-seropositive. Each CDR3 is given with its conserved first and last residue. Fields, in order: J gene, D gene, V gene, clone size, CDR3 DNA, CDR3 protein. D genes are given only for firm matches. Size is omitted from some rows. Given values are once, few, many or a class for expanded clones.

TRBJ2-1	TRBD1	TRBV5-1	.	TGCGCCAGCAGCTCCAGACAGGGATCTTCGGGTGAGCAGTTCTTC	CASSSRQGSSGEQFF
TRBJ2-3	.	TRBV2	.	TGTGCCAGCAGTGAAACGGCGGGCCTTTTT	CASSETAGLF
TRBJ2-7	.	TRBV10-3	.	TGTGCCATCGGGCCGGACACCTACGAGCAGTACTTC	CAIGPDTYEQYF
TRBJ2-3	.	TRBV6-4	few	TGTGCCAGCAGTGACTCGCCAGGGGTTACAGATACGCAGTATTTT	CASSDSPGVTDTQYF
TRBJ2-5	TRBD1	TRBV4-2	once	TGTGCCAGCAGCCAGGAACAGGGGGCTGAGACCCAGTACTTC	CASSQEQGAETQYF
TRBJ1-3	.	TRBV28	.	TGTGCCAGCACAGGGCCAGCAACCGGCATCCACTCTGGAAACACCATATATTTT	CASTGPATGIHSGNTIYF
TRBJ1-4	.	TRBV10-3	.	TGTGCCAGCTCGAACCGGAATGAAAAACTGTTTTTT	CASSNRNEKLFF
TRBJ2-1	TRBD1	TRBV6-4	once	TGTGCCAGCAGCATGGACAGGGCGTCCTACAATGAGCAGTTCTTC	CASSMDRASYNEQFF
TRBJ2-3	.	TRBV4-2	.	TGTGCCAGCAGCCAAGACAGGACTGGAGATACGCAGTATTTT	CASSQDRTGDTQYF
TRBJ1-6	.	TRBV27	.	TGTGCCAGCAGTATCGGGGAGAAGAATTCACCCCTCCACTTT	CASSIGEKNSPLHF
TRBJ2-6	.	TRBV9	.	TGTGCCAGCAGCGTAGCACTCACTGGGGCCAACGTCCTGACTTTC	CASSVALTGANVLTF
TRBJ1-2	.	TRBV4-1	once	TGCGCCAGCAGCCAAGATCCAGGGGACTATGGCTACACCTTC	CASSQDPGDYGYTF
TRBJ2-7	.	TRBV9	.	TGTGCCAGCAGCACAAAGGGAGGCTCCTACGAGCAGTACTTC	CASSTKGGSYEQYF
TRBJ2-7	TRBD1	TRBV4-1	.	TGCGCCAGCAGCCAAGAGGGATATGGACAGGGGGCTTACGACGAGCAGTACTTC	CASSQEGYGQGAYDEQYF
TRBJ1-2	TRBD1	TRBV4-3	.	TGCGCCAGCAGCGACACAGGGGACTATGGCTACACCTTC	CASSDTGDYGYTF
TRBJ2-7	.	TRBV28	.	TGTGCCAGCAGAAATACAGGGATTCGCGAGCAGTACTTC	CASRNTGIREQYF
TRBJ2-1	TRBD2	TRBV28	.	TGTGCCAGCAGCCCTACTAGCGGGGGGCACAATGAGCAGTTCTTC	CASSPTSGGHNEQFF
TRBJ2-7	.	TRBV11-2	once	TGTGCCAGCAGCTTACCCAGGGCGACCTCCTACGAGCAGTACTTC	CASSLPRATSYEQYF
TRBJ1-2	.	TRBV29-1	once	TGCAGCGTTGAATGGGAGAACTATGGCTACACCTTC	CSVEWENYGYTF
TRBJ2-1	TRBD2	TRBV9	few	TGTGCCAGCAGCGTAGAGATTCTGACTAGCGTCGGGAATGAGCAGTTCTTC	CASSVEILTSVGNEQFF
TRBJ1-6	.	TRBV5-1	.	TGCGCCAGCAGCCAATCTAATTCACCCCTCCACTTT	CASSQSNSPLHF
TRBJ1-5	.	TRBV5-8	once	TGTGCCAGCAGCTTGTCCAGATTCAATCAGCCCCAGCATTTT	CASSLSRFNQPQHF
TRBJ2-2	.	TRBV27	.	TGTGCCAGCAGTCGGACAGGGGCTAGCGGGATCGGGGAGCTGTTTTTT	CASSRTGASGIGELFF
TRBJ2-7	TRBD1	TRBV9	.	TGTGCCAGCAGCGTAGCTACGGGACAGCCCTACGAGCAGTACTTC	CASSVATGQPYEQYF